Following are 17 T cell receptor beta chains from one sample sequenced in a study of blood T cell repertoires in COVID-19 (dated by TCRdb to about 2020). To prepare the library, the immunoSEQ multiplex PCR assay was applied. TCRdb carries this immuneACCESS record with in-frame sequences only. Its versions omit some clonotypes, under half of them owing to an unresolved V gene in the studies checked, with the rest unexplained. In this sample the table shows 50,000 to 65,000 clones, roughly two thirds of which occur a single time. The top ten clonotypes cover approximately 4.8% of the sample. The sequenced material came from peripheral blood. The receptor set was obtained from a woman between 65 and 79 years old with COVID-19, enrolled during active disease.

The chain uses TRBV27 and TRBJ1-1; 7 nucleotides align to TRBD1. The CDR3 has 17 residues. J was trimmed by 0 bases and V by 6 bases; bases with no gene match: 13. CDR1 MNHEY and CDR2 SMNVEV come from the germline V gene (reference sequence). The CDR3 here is CASRPYPHTGVNTEAFF. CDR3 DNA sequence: TGTGCCAGCAGGCCCTACCCCCACACAGGGGTGAACACTGAAGCTTTCTTT.

CDR3: CASSKAGTSGRNNEQFF. For the CDR3, the DNA is TGCGCCAGCAGCAAAGCCGGGACTAGCGGGAGGAACAATGAGCAGTTCTTC. The chain joins TRBV4-3 to TRBJ2-1, with 15 bases identical to TRBD2. The CDR3 is 17 residues long. CDR1 LGHNA and CDR2 YSLEER come from the germline V gene. Trimming took 5 bases from V and 5 from J; bases not matched to a gene: 7.

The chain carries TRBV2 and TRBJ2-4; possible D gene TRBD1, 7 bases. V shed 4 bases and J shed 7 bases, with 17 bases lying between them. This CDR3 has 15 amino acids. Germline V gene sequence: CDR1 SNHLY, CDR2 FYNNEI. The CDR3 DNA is TGTGCCAGCAGTGGCCAGGGGGGCGGCTGGAACATTCAGTACTTC. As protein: CASSGQGGGWNIQYF.

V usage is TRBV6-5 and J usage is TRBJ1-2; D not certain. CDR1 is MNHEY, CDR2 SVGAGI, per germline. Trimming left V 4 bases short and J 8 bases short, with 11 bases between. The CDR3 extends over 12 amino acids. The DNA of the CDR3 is TGTGCCAGCAGTTCCGTAAACCAGGGCTACACCTTC. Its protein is CASSSVNQGYTF.

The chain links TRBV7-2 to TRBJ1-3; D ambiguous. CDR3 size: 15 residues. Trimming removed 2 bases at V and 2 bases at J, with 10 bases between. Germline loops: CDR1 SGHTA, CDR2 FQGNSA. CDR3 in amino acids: CASSLRETAGNTIYF. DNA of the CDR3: TGTGCCAGCAGCTTAAGAGAAACTGCTGGAAACACCATATATTTT.

CDR3 region: CASSLTGAYEAFF. DNA for the CDR3: TGCGCCAGCAGCTTGACAGGTGCCTATGAAGCTTTCTTT. The chain links TRBV5-1 to TRBJ1-1; perhaps TRBD1 as D (5 bases). Trimming cost V 1 base and J 7 bases, with 11 bases left between them. CDR3 length equals 13 residues. CDR1 is SGHRS, CDR2 YFSETQ, per germline. Full variable domain (missing parts from reference TRBV5-1 and TRBJ1-1): KAGVTQTPRYLIKTRGQQVTLSCSPISGHRSVSWYQQTPGQGLQFLFEYFSETQRNKGNFPGRFSGRQFSNSRSEMNVSTLELGDSALYLCASSLTGAYEAFFGQGTRLTVV.

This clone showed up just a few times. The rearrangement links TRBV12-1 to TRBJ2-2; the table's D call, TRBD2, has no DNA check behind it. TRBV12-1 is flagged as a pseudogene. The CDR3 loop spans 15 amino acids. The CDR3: CARSPRRARTGELFF. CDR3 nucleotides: TGTGCCAGGAGCCCCAGGAGGGCCCGCACCGGGGAGCTGTTTTTT.

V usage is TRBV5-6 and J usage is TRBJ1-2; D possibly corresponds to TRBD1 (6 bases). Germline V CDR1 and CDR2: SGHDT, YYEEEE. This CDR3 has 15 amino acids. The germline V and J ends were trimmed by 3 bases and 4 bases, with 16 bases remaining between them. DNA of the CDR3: TGTGCCAGCAGCTGGGACGGCAGGGGCGCCTATGGCTACACCTTC. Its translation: CASSWDGRGAYGYTF.

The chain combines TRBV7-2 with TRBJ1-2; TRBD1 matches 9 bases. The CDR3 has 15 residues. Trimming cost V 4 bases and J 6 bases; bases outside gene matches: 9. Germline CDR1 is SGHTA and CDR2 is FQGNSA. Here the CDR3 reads CASSSFPGQGHGYTF. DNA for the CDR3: TGTGCCAGCAGCTCATTCCCGGGACAGGGTCATGGCTACACCTTC.

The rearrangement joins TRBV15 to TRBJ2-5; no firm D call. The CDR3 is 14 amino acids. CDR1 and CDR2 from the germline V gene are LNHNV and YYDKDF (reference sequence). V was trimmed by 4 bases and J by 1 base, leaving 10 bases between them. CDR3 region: CATSTALGQETQYF. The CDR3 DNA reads TGTGCCACCAGCACCGCCCTAGGCCAAGAGACCCAGTACTTC.

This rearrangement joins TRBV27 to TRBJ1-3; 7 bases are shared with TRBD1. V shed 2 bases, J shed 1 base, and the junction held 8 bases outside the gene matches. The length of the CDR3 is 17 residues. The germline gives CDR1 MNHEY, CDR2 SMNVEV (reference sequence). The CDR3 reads CASSLRGTGASGNTIYF. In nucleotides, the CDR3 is TGTGCCAGCAGTTTACGTGGCACAGGGGCTTCTGGAAACACCATATATTTT.

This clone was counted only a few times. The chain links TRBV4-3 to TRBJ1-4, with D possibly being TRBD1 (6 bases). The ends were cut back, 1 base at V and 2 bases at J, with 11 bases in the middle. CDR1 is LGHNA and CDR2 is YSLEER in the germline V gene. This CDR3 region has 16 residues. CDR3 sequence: CASSQATGSTNEKLFF. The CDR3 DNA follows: TGCGCCAGCAGCCAAGCCACAGGGAGCACTAATGAAAAACTGTTTTTT.

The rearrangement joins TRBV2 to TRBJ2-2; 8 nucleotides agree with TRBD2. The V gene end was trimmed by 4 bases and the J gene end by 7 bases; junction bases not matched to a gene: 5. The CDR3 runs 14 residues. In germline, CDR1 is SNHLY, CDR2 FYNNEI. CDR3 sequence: CASSGGTSGGELFF. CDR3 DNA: TGTGCCAGCAGTGGAGGGACTAGTGGCGGGGAGCTGTTTTTT.

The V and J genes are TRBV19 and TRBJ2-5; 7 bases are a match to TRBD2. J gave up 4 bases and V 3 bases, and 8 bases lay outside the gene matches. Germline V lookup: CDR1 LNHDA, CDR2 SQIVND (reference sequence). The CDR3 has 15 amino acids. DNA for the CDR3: TGTGCCAGTAGTATCTCTAGCGGCTGGGGAGAGACCCAGTACTTC. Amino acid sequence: CASSISSGWGETQYF.

Written as DNA, the CDR3 is TGTGCCAGCAGTGAAGCGTCCGGCGGGACTGAAGCTTTCTTT. It yields the protein CASSEASGGTEAFF. The chain uses TRBV6-1 and TRBJ1-1; D not certain. The CDR3 contains 14 residues. Trimming cost V 0 bases and J 5 bases, with 10 bases left between them. The germline CDR1 and CDR2 sequences are MNHNS and SASEGT.

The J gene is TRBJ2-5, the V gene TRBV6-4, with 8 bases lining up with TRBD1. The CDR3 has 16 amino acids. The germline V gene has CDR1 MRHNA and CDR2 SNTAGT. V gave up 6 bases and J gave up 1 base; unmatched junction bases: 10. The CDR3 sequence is CASRVSDRVLQETQYF. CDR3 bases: TGTGCCAGCAGGGTATCGGACAGGGTCCTCCAAGAGACCCAGTACTTC.

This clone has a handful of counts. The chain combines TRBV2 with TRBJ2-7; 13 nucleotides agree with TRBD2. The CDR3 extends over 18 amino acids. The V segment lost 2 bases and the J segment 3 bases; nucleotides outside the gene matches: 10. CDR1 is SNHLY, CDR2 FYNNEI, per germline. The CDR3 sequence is CASSEWTSGGFSYYEQYF. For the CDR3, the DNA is TGTGCCAGCAGTGAATGGACTAGCGGGGGATTCTCATACTACGAGCAGTACTTC.